The text below deals with one T cell receptor (beta chain). What it binds is unknown. From mRNA, alpha and beta CDR3 regions were amplified using semiquantitative ARM-PCR. ARM-PCR used tagged nested gene-specific primers, then communal superprimers for exponential amplification. First-round products served as template after exonuclease removal of nested primers. TCRdb passed the multiplex PCR reads through MiXCR, listing each CDR3 protein once. There are about 7,400 distinct CDR3 sequences in the sample; 70% occur only once, and around 49% lies in the top ten. Looked up from germline, CDR1 is DFQATT and CDR2 is SNEGSKA (reference sequence). There are 15 residues in the CDR3. J gave up 10 bases and V 2 bases, and 10 bases lay outside the gene matches. These data belong to a study of relationships among human T cell subsets. From pooled CD4+ and CD8+ T cells, anti-CD45RA microbeads isolated naive plus transitional cells.

Study-level findings and limits: Th1, Th2 and regulatory T cells shared many CDR3 sequences.

The sequence derives from a man aged 35-49 years in good health. Material for sequencing was naive and transitional (CD45RA+) T cells sorted from blood. V gene TRBV20-1 combines with J gene TRBJ1-6, with TRBD1 matching 8 bases. CDR3 nucleotides: TGCAGTGCTAGAACCTGGACAGGGAACGACTCACCCCTCCACTTT. Protein: CSARTWTGNDSPLHF.